This T cell receptor (beta chain) stems from a study of control samples from healthy donors and cancer patients. V shed 2 bases and J shed 6 bases, with 14 bases lying between them. Germline CDR1 and CDR2: SGHTA and FQGNSA. This CDR3 comprises 14 residues. Sequencing used immunoSEQ multiplex PCR; TCRdb keeps in-frame clones, though not all of them. The sample yields more than 85,000 clones, roughly 84% seen once. This clonotype originated in a man aged 65 to 79 with lung cancer. The sample was PBMCs. The gene calls are TRBV7-2 and TRBJ2-7; D is uncertain. The CDR3 sequence: CASSLYLPPGEQYF. The CDR3 DNA reads TGTGCCAGCAGCTTATATTTGCCCCCGGGCGAGCAGTACTTC.